This T cell receptor beta chain derives from a study of cytomegalovirus exposure and HLA in healthy donors. In the PCR, 60 Vbeta and 13 Jbeta primers were used. Clones were read by immunoSEQ multiplex PCR, and TCRdb kept only the in-frame ones, dropping some. The repertoire table contains about 54,000 clones. General study points: V- and J-gene trimming of TCR beta was linked (in a later analysis) to a missense DCLRE1C variant. The classifier was said to identify cytomegalovirus status with high specificity and sensitivity. Researchers reported in a later analysis that common viral pathogens appeared linked to several top clusters. It was confirmed in vitro that a few of the CMV-associated chains were specific for CMV antigens.

As regards this clone: Its antigen is undetermined.

The CDR3 spans 16 residues. V lost 1 base and J lost 2; bases outside the gene matches: 7. The V gene's germline CDR1 is SGHVS and CDR2 FQNEAQ. This clonotype was obtained from a middle-aged woman in good health and CMV-seronegative. Sample: PBMCs. V is TRBV7-8 and J is TRBJ1-2, with 7 bases that match TRBD1. CDR3 region: CASSLGTGRSNYGYTF. CDR3 coding DNA: TGTGCCAGCAGCTTAGGGACAGGCCGCTCAAACTATGGCTACACCTTC.